This T cell receptor (beta chain) comes out of a study of shared clonotypes between healthy human individuals. Points from the study as a whole: Relative to memory subsets, naive subsets generally showed larger estimated richness. The genetic and exposure-history diversity represented was limited by few donors.

In germline, CDR1 is KGHSH, CDR2 LQKENI. The CDR3 covers 15 residues. Trimming left V 3 bases short and J 8 bases short, with 17 bases between. Remarks on this clone: Its antigen is unidentified.

The authors ran the assay at deep level. The method was immunoSEQ multiplex PCR; TCRdb's version includes in-frame clones alone and lacks a portion of them. Of about 360,000 clones detected, less than 75% appear once; the ten largest clones hold 10%. Source material: memory CD4+ T cells sorted from blood. Subset given: CD45RA-negative fraction. The origin of this receptor is a man aged 25-40 years in good health. The J gene is TRBJ2-1, the V gene TRBV18, with D perhaps matching TRBD2 (5 bases). DNA for the CDR3: TGTGCCAGCTCACCTCCCAGAAGAGGAGGCGATGAGCAGTTCTTC. Translating gives CASSPPRRGGDEQFF.